This TCR beta chain was observed in a study of T cell responses to AZD1222 COVID-19 vaccine. Study-level results: Clonal diversity may have been underestimated, and the donors were mostly white British, with more females than males. Targets within unmutated variant regions were reportedly found for nearly half of spike-specific TCRs.

Generated by immunoSEQ multiplex PCR, the TCRdb table keeps only in-frame clones and is missing some. The sample includes approximately 110,000 clones, about 89% of them seen just once. Second-dose recipients at about 4 or about 12 weeks were treated as one pooled group. Germline-derived CDR1 and CDR2 are LGHDT and YNNKEL (reference sequence). Trimming removed 5 bases from V and 5 bases from J, with 15 bases in between. The CDR3 runs to 14 residues. Notes on this clone: Its antigen is unknown.

Sequenced here: peripheral blood, sampled 28 days after the second AZD1222 dose. J is TRBJ1-2 and V is TRBV3-1 (or the pseudogene TRBV3-2); D not certain. This clonotype was sampled from an adult who received the AZD1222 COVID-19 vaccine. In DNA, the CDR3 is TGTGCCAGCAGCTCACCTTCTGGGCGATATGGCTACACCTTC. Its protein product is CASSSPSGRYGYTF.